The rows below give T cell receptor beta chains drawn from one sample of a study of blood T cell repertoires in COVID-19. Clones were read by immunoSEQ multiplex PCR, and TCRdb kept only the in-frame ones, dropping some. Of about 130,000 clones listed, approximately 84% are singletons. The sequenced material came from peripheral blood. All receptors derive from a woman aged 45-65 years who had recovered from COVID-19. CDR3s include the opening cysteine and the closing phenylalanine or tryptophan. The order of the fields is V gene, J gene, D gene, clone size, CDR3 length, CDR3 DNA, CDR3 protein. A D gene is named only where the DNA matches it firmly. Only part of the rows carry a size: once, few, many, or a class if the clone is expanded.

v_gene: TRBV11-1
j_gene: TRBJ2-7
d_gene: .
abundance: .
len: 12
CDR3nt: TGTGCCAGCAGCCCTTCACTTCACGAGCAGTACTTC
CDR3aa: CASSPSLHEQYF

v_gene: TRBV5-1
j_gene: TRBJ1-1
d_gene: .
abundance: .
len: 13
CDR3nt: TGCGCCAGCAGTCGCAGGGTGGGCACTGAAGCTTTCTTT
CDR3aa: CASSRRVGTEAFF

v_gene: TRBV4-1
j_gene: TRBJ1-5
d_gene: TRBD1
abundance: .
len: 17
CDR3nt: TGCGCCAGCAGCCCAAGACAGGGGTTGGGGATCGGGCAGCCCCAGCATTTT
CDR3aa: CASSPRQGLGIGQPQHF

v_gene: TRBV15
j_gene: TRBJ1-2
d_gene: TRBD1
abundance: .
len: 15
CDR3nt: TGTGCCACCAGCAGAGTAGGGACAGGGGGCTTTGGCTACACCTTC
CDR3aa: CATSRVGTGGFGYTF

v_gene: TRBV6-5
j_gene: TRBJ2-2
d_gene: .
abundance: .
len: 14
CDR3nt: TGTGCCAGCCAAAGGACATATGGACCCGGGGAGCTGTTTTTT
CDR3aa: CASQRTYGPGELFF

v_gene: TRBV10-2
j_gene: TRBJ2-7
d_gene: .
abundance: .
len: 14
CDR3nt: TGCGCCAGCAGTGTCAGGACTCTGACCTACGAGCAGTACTTC
CDR3aa: CASSVRTLTYEQYF

v_gene: TRBV10-2
j_gene: TRBJ1-2
d_gene: .
abundance: .
len: 14
CDR3nt: TGCGCCAGCAGCCCCTCGAGATTTAACTATGGCTACACCTTC
CDR3aa: CASSPSRFNYGYTF

v_gene: TRBV3-1/TRBV3-2
j_gene: TRBJ1-2
d_gene: .
abundance: .
len: 14
CDR3nt: TGTGCCAGCAGCCAAGGGGTAGGGCGGGATGGCTACACCTTC
CDR3aa: CASSQGVGRDGYTF

v_gene: TRBV6-6
j_gene: TRBJ1-5
d_gene: .
abundance: .
len: 15
CDR3nt: TGTGCCAGCAGAGCAGACACGTATAGCAATCAGCCCCAGCATTTT
CDR3aa: CASRADTYSNQPQHF

v_gene: TRBV6-2/TRBV6-3
j_gene: TRBJ1-2
d_gene: TRBD1
abundance: .
len: 14
CDR3nt: TGTGCCAGCAGTTCCCAGGGGGCGACCTATGGCTACACCTTC
CDR3aa: CASSSQGATYGYTF

v_gene: TRBV7-9
j_gene: TRBJ1-2
d_gene: .
abundance: .
len: 14
CDR3nt: TGTGCCAGCAGCACGCTTAAGGGGAACTATGGCTACACCTTC
CDR3aa: CASSTLKGNYGYTF

v_gene: TRBV19
j_gene: TRBJ1-4
d_gene: TRBD1
abundance: .
len: 15
CDR3nt: TGTGCCAGTAGTTTCTCCAGGGGGTCCAATGAAAAACTGTTTTTT
CDR3aa: CASSFSRGSNEKLFF

v_gene: TRBV5-1
j_gene: TRBJ2-5
d_gene: .
abundance: .
len: 14
CDR3nt: TGCGCCAGCAGCTTGATGGGAGGCCAAGAGACCCAGTACTTC
CDR3aa: CASSLMGGQETQYF

v_gene: TRBV18
j_gene: TRBJ2-1
d_gene: .
abundance: .
len: 13
CDR3nt: TGTGCCAGCTCACCCTGGACTCCCGGGGAGCAGTTCTTC
CDR3aa: CASSPWTPGEQFF

v_gene: TRBV19
j_gene: TRBJ2-3
d_gene: .
abundance: once
len: 15
CDR3nt: TGTGCCAGTAAACGGGGGGCCATCGGCACAGATACGCAGTATTTT
CDR3aa: CASKRGAIGTDTQYF

v_gene: TRBV11-2
j_gene: TRBJ2-7
d_gene: TRBD2
abundance: .
len: 14
CDR3nt: TGTGCCAGCAGCTCTCACGGGAGGGCCGCCGAGCAGTACTTC
CDR3aa: CASSSHGRAAEQYF

v_gene: TRBV19
j_gene: TRBJ1-5
d_gene: .
abundance: .
len: 17
CDR3nt: TGTGCCACTCACACAGGGATTCGAGTAGAGTTCAATCAGCCCCAGCATTTT
CDR3aa: CATHTGIRVEFNQPQHF

v_gene: TRBV7-8
j_gene: TRBJ2-1
d_gene: .
abundance: .
len: 14
CDR3nt: TGTGCCAGCAGCTTAGGGGGCCGTGCGAATGAGCAGTTCTTC
CDR3aa: CASSLGGRANEQFF

v_gene: TRBV6-2/TRBV6-3
j_gene: TRBJ2-3
d_gene: .
abundance: .
len: 17
CDR3nt: TGTGCCAGCAGTTACCCCATTGGGGGGGCCTCCCCAGATACGCAGTATTTT
CDR3aa: CASSYPIGGASPDTQYF

v_gene: TRBV5-1
j_gene: TRBJ2-7
d_gene: TRBD2
abundance: once
len: 14
CDR3nt: TGCGCCAGCAGCTTGGACCTAGCGGGAGGAGAGCAGTACTTC
CDR3aa: CASSLDLAGGEQYF

v_gene: TRBV19
j_gene: TRBJ1-5
d_gene: .
abundance: .
len: 14
CDR3nt: TGTGCCAGTTGGACCCCATTGAGCGGTCAGCCCCAGCATTTT
CDR3aa: CASWTPLSGQPQHF

v_gene: TRBV10-3
j_gene: TRBJ2-5
d_gene: TRBD1
abundance: .
len: 14
CDR3nt: TGTGCCATCAGGAGACAGGGGGCGGCGGAGACCCAGTACTTC
CDR3aa: CAIRRQGAAETQYF

v_gene: TRBV5-1
j_gene: TRBJ1-4
d_gene: TRBD1
abundance: .
len: 19
CDR3nt: TGCGCCAGCAGAGCCGTCCGAGGGACAGGGAGAATGGAAGGCGAAAAACTGTTTTTT
CDR3aa: CASRAVRGTGRMEGEKLFF

v_gene: TRBV19
j_gene: TRBJ1-1
d_gene: .
abundance: .
len: 17
CDR3nt: TGTGCCAGTAAGCCGTGGGCTTCGGTTGGAGGGGCCACTGAAGCTTTCTTT
CDR3aa: CASKPWASVGGATEAFF

v_gene: TRBV5-5
j_gene: TRBJ1-1
d_gene: .
abundance: .
len: 16
CDR3nt: TGTGCCAGCAGCTTGGTAGCGTCTGTGAAGGACACTGAAGCTTTCTTT
CDR3aa: CASSLVASVKDTEAFF

v_gene: TRBV6-4
j_gene: TRBJ2-1
d_gene: .
abundance: .
len: 13
CDR3nt: TGTGCCAGCAGTGACAGCCCGGAGAATGAGCAGTTCTTC
CDR3aa: CASSDSPENEQFF

v_gene: TRBV2
j_gene: TRBJ2-2
d_gene: .
abundance: .
len: 16
CDR3nt: TGTGCCAGCAGTGAAACACCCGGCAGGGGCACCGGGGAGCTGTTTTTT
CDR3aa: CASSETPGRGTGELFF

v_gene: TRBV7-6
j_gene: TRBJ2-2
d_gene: .
abundance: .
len: 15
CDR3nt: TGTGCCAGCAGTCGCGGGACAGTCAACACCGGGGAGCTGTTTTTT
CDR3aa: CASSRGTVNTGELFF

v_gene: TRBV5-6
j_gene: TRBJ2-7
d_gene: .
abundance: once
len: 14
CDR3nt: TGTGCCAGCAGCTGGACAGAAAGCTCCTACGAGCAGTACTTC
CDR3aa: CASSWTESSYEQYF

v_gene: TRBV14
j_gene: TRBJ2-7
d_gene: TRBD1
abundance: .
len: 22
CDR3nt: TGTGCCAGCAGCCAAGCTGAAGTATTATCAGAGGGACAGAGCTTGCATCGAGGCGAGCAGTACTTC
CDR3aa: CASSQAEVLSEGQSLHRGEQYF

v_gene: TRBV19
j_gene: TRBJ1-5
d_gene: TRBD1
abundance: once
len: 17
CDR3nt: TGTGCCAGTAGTCCCCGGACAGGGGATTTCGGGGTTCAGCCCCAGCATTTT
CDR3aa: CASSPRTGDFGVQPQHF

v_gene: TRBV19
j_gene: TRBJ2-7
d_gene: .
abundance: .
len: 13
CDR3nt: TGTGCCAGTAGTTATCGGGATGCCTACGAGCAGTACTTC
CDR3aa: CASSYRDAYEQYF

v_gene: TRBV7-6
j_gene: TRBJ1-6
d_gene: .
abundance: .
len: 16
CDR3nt: TGTGCCAGCAGCCCCACCCGGAGATCTTATAATTCACCCCTCCACTTT
CDR3aa: CASSPTRRSYNSPLHF

v_gene: TRBV29-1
j_gene: TRBJ1-1
d_gene: .
abundance: few
len: 13
CDR3nt: TGCAGCGTTCGTGGACAGAAAGCGGCTGAAGCTTTCTTT
CDR3aa: CSVRGQKAAEAFF

v_gene: TRBV11-3
j_gene: TRBJ2-7
d_gene: .
abundance: medium-sized
len: 15
CDR3nt: TGTGCCAGCAGCTTAGGTCTCGGACAGAACTACGAGCAGTACTTC
CDR3aa: CASSLGLGQNYEQYF

v_gene: TRBV7-3
j_gene: TRBJ2-1
d_gene: .
abundance: .
len: 12
CDR3nt: TGTGCCAGCAGCTTCGGTTACAATGAGCAGTTCTTC
CDR3aa: CASSFGYNEQFF

v_gene: TRBV5-5
j_gene: TRBJ2-2
d_gene: TRBD2
abundance: .
len: 16
CDR3nt: TGTGCCAGCAGCTTAAGGCTAGCGGGGGGGACCGGGGAGCTGTTTTTT
CDR3aa: CASSLRLAGGTGELFF

v_gene: TRBV4-1
j_gene: TRBJ2-3
d_gene: .
abundance: once
len: 16
CDR3nt: TGCGCCAGCAGCCAAGCCCTAGGTTCTAGCACAGATACGCAGTATTTT
CDR3aa: CASSQALGSSTDTQYF

v_gene: TRBV6-5
j_gene: TRBJ1-4
d_gene: TRBD1
abundance: .
len: 14
CDR3nt: TGTGCCAGCAGTCCTGACAGGGGTGGTGAAAAACTGTTTTTT
CDR3aa: CASSPDRGGEKLFF

v_gene: TRBV27
j_gene: TRBJ2-7
d_gene: TRBD2
abundance: .
len: 15
CDR3nt: TGTGCCAGCAGTTTTAGCGGGGGGCTCTCCTACGAGCAGTACTTC
CDR3aa: CASSFSGGLSYEQYF

v_gene: TRBV18
j_gene: TRBJ2-7
d_gene: .
abundance: .
len: 16
CDR3nt: TGTGCCAGCTCACCACAAACTAGGGCTAGCTCCTACGAGCAGTACTTC
CDR3aa: CASSPQTRASSYEQYF

v_gene: TRBV14
j_gene: TRBJ2-1
d_gene: TRBD2
abundance: .
len: 16
CDR3nt: TGTGCCAGCAGCCAAGAGAGCGGGGACTCCTACAATGAGCAGTTCTTC
CDR3aa: CASSQESGDSYNEQFF

v_gene: TRBV7-8
j_gene: TRBJ2-3
d_gene: TRBD1
abundance: .
len: 15
CDR3nt: TGTGCCAGCAGCTTCAGGGGGCCGAGCACAGATACGCAGTATTTT
CDR3aa: CASSFRGPSTDTQYF

v_gene: TRBV18
j_gene: TRBJ2-7
d_gene: .
abundance: once
len: 15
CDR3nt: TGTGCCAGCTCACCACGGCAGTTCGTCTCCTACGAGCAGTACTTC
CDR3aa: CASSPRQFVSYEQYF

v_gene: TRBV7-2
j_gene: TRBJ2-7
d_gene: .
abundance: .
len: 15
CDR3nt: TGTGCCAGCTTGGCCATTGGGACTTCTTGGGACGAGCAGTACTTC
CDR3aa: CASLAIGTSWDEQYF

v_gene: TRBV7-2
j_gene: TRBJ2-5
d_gene: TRBD2
abundance: .
len: 16
CDR3nt: TGTGCCAGCAGCTTTAGCGGGAGGGTGGTAGGAGAGACCCAGTACTTC
CDR3aa: CASSFSGRVVGETQYF

v_gene: TRBV6-6
j_gene: TRBJ1-2
d_gene: .
abundance: few
len: 15
CDR3nt: TGTGCCAGCGTAACAGCCCTTACTGCTAACTATGGCTACACCTTC
CDR3aa: CASVTALTANYGYTF

v_gene: TRBV27
j_gene: TRBJ2-7
d_gene: TRBD1
abundance: once
len: 13
CDR3nt: TGTGCCAGCAAGAGACAGGGGCCCTACGAGCAGTACTTC
CDR3aa: CASKRQGPYEQYF

v_gene: TRBV5-1
j_gene: TRBJ1-3
d_gene: .
abundance: .
len: 14
CDR3nt: TGCGCCAGCAGCTTGCAGGGCACTGGAAACACCATATATTTT
CDR3aa: CASSLQGTGNTIYF

v_gene: TRBV5-4
j_gene: TRBJ1-2
d_gene: .
abundance: .
len: 14
CDR3nt: TGTGCCAGCAGCTTGGCAAGGGGAGGACGGGGCTACACCTTC
CDR3aa: CASSLARGGRGYTF

v_gene: TRBV10-3
j_gene: TRBJ1-3
d_gene: .
abundance: once
len: 12
CDR3nt: TGTGCCATCAAGGGGCAGGGAAACACCATATATTTT
CDR3aa: CAIKGQGNTIYF

v_gene: TRBV5-4
j_gene: TRBJ2-1
d_gene: TRBD2
abundance: .
len: 17
CDR3nt: TGTGCCAGCAGCTCGACTAGCGGGGGGCCTATCGACAATGAGCAGTTCTTC
CDR3aa: CASSSTSGGPIDNEQFF

v_gene: TRBV3-1/TRBV3-2
j_gene: TRBJ2-5
d_gene: .
abundance: .
len: 14
CDR3nt: TGTGCCAGCAGCCATGGGGGGATCGGCGAGACCCAGTACTTC
CDR3aa: CASSHGGIGETQYF

v_gene: TRBV3-1/TRBV3-2
j_gene: TRBJ2-1
d_gene: .
abundance: few
len: 17
CDR3nt: TGTGCCAGCAGCCAAGACCCCTGGACAGCCTCCTACAATGAGCAGTTCTTC
CDR3aa: CASSQDPWTASYNEQFF

v_gene: TRBV5-1
j_gene: TRBJ1-2
d_gene: .
abundance: .
len: 15
CDR3nt: TGCGCCAGCAGCATACAGGCCAAGTCTAACTATGGCTACACCTTC
CDR3aa: CASSIQAKSNYGYTF

v_gene: TRBV7-6
j_gene: TRBJ2-7
d_gene: .
abundance: .
len: 16
CDR3nt: TGTGCCAGCAGCCCGGGGTCACTGCAAAGCTCCTACGAGCAGTACTTC
CDR3aa: CASSPGSLQSSYEQYF

v_gene: TRBV4-1
j_gene: TRBJ2-3
d_gene: .
abundance: .
len: 16
CDR3nt: TGCGCCAGCAGCCTCGGTGGACAAAGCGGCACAGATACGCAGTATTTT
CDR3aa: CASSLGGQSGTDTQYF

v_gene: TRBV30
j_gene: TRBJ2-1
d_gene: .
abundance: .
len: 13
CDR3nt: TGTGCCTGGAGTGCTTCAAACGAGAATGAGCAGTTCTTC
CDR3aa: CAWSASNENEQFF

v_gene: TRBV7-2
j_gene: TRBJ1-1
d_gene: .
abundance: .
len: 13
CDR3nt: TGTGCCAGCAGCTCTGCTATGAACACTGAAGCTTTCTTT
CDR3aa: CASSSAMNTEAFF

v_gene: TRBV10-3
j_gene: TRBJ2-7
d_gene: .
abundance: .
len: 14
CDR3nt: TGTGCCATCAGTGATATTGCAGGGCCCTACGAGCAGTACTTC
CDR3aa: CAISDIAGPYEQYF